These 6 T cell receptor beta chains originate from one sample sequenced in a study of T cells in women clearing cervical HPV infection. Method: immunoSEQ multiplex PCR; TCRdb's copy keeps in-frame clones and lacks some. The table gives tens of thousands of clones; the top ten clones make up less than 40% of it. The sequencing sample was made of blood buffy coat. These receptors originate from a woman between 18 and 70 years old with a cervical HPV16 infection that either progressed to CIN3+ or cleared (not recorded which).

In regard to this clone: With the read ending 3 residues before the CDR3 end, the germline J gene is used to fill in that end. The genes are TRBV7-2 and TRBJ2-3; TRBD2 aligns across 13 bases. With 4 bases clipped from V and 4 bases from J, the junction kept 2 bases outside the gene matches. This CDR3 has 15 residues. Germline assignment: CDR1 SGHTA and CDR2 FQGNSA. CDR3 DNA (partial): TGTGCCAGCAGCTGGACTAGCGGGGGATCAGATACG. Its translation: CASSWTSGGSDT. The entire CDR3 sequence reads CASSWTSGGSDTQYF.

Concerning this clone: The CDR3 end lies 3 residues beyond the end of the read and is filled in from the germline J gene. This chain links TRBV19 with TRBJ2-3; 8 nucleotides align to TRBD2. CDR1 and CDR2 (germline): LNHDA, SQIVND (reference sequence). The V segment lost 5 bases and the J segment 4 bases; nucleotides outside the gene matches: 8. The CDR3 is made up of 15 amino acids. The CDR3 reads CASSASGRSADTQYF. CDR3 bases read: TGTGCCAGTAGTGCCAGCGGGAGATCTGCAGATACG.

Worth noting for this clone: With the read ending 3 residues before the CDR3 end, the germline J gene is used to fill in that end. The chain has TRBV30 and TRBJ2-2; D perhaps matches TRBD2 (6 bases). The germline V gene encodes CDR1 GTSNPN and CDR2 SVGIG (reference sequence). This CDR3 is built from 16 residues. Here the CDR3 reads CAWSGLPRGRNSPLFF. The sequenced part of the CDR3 DNA is TGTGCCTGGAGTGGACTCCCTCGGGGGAGGAATTCACCG.

Of note for this clone: The CDR3 extends 3 residues past the end of the read, so its final part is completed from the germline J gene. The rearrangement joins TRBV12-3 or TRBV12-4 to TRBJ1-5; the D gene is possibly TRBD1 (6 bases). Deletions cut 10 bases from V and 3 bases from J, with 16 bases between. The CDR3 runs 14 residues. The DNA read from the CDR3 is TGTGCCACCAAGGACCAGGGGACCAATCAGCCC. Its translation is CATKDQGTNQP. The entire CDR3 protein is CATKDQGTNQPQHF.

Of note for this clone: The read terminates 3 residues ahead of where the CDR3 ends, so the germline J gene completes it. The J gene is TRBJ2-3, the V gene TRBV30, with 8 positions matching TRBD2. The CDR3 has 14 amino acids. The germline gives CDR1 GTSNPN, CDR2 SVGIG (reference sequence). V was clipped by 4 bases and J by 8 bases; unmatched bases: 11. The part of the CDR3 DNA that was read is TGTGCCTGGAACGCCGGGGGGGCGGCGGGTACG. Its translation is CAWNAGGAAGT. The whole CDR3 sequence is CAWNAGGAAGTQYF.

Details on this clone: The observed sequence ends 3 residues before the CDR3 terminus, with the missing tail filled in from the germline J gene. V usage is TRBV7-2 and J usage is TRBJ2-2; TRBD2 matches 8 bases. CDR1 and CDR2 from the germline V gene are SGHTA and FQGNSA. The CDR3 extends over 15 amino acids. Unmatched junction bases numbered 0, after V lost 2 bases and J lost 1 base. Partial CDR3 DNA: TGTGCCAGCAGCTTAACTAGCGGGAACACCGGGGAG. It specifies CASSLTSGNTGE. The CDR3 in its entirety is CASSLTSGNTGELFF.